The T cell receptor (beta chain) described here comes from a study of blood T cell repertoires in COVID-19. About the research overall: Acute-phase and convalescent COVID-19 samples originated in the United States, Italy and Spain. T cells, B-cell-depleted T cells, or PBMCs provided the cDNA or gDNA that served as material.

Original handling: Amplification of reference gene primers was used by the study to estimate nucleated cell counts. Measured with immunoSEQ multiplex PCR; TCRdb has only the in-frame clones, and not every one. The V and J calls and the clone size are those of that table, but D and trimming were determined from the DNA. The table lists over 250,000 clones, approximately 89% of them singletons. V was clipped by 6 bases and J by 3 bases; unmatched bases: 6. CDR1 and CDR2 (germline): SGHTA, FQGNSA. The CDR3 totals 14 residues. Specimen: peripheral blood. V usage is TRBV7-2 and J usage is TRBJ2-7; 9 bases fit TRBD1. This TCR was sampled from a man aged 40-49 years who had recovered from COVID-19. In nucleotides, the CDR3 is TGTGCCAGCAGGCTCGGGACAGGGAACTACGAGCAGTACTTC. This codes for CASRLGTGNYEQYF.